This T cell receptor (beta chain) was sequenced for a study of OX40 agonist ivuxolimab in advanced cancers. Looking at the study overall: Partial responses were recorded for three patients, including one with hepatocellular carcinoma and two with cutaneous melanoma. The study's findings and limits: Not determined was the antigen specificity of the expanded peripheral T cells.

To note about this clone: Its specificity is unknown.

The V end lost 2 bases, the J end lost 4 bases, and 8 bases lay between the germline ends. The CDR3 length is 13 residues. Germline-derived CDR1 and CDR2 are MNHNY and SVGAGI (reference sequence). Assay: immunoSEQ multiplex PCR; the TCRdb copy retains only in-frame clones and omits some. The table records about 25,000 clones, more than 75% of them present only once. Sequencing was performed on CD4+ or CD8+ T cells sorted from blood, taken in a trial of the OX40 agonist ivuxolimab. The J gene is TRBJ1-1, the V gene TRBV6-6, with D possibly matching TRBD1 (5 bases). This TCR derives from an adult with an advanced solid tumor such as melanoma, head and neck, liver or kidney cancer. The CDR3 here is CASSYGRGTEAFF. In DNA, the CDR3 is TGTGCCAGCAGTTACGGAAGGGGCACTGAAGCTTTCTTT.